This is a list of T cell receptor beta chains from one sample in a study of blood T cell repertoires in COVID-19. Sequenced by immunoSEQ multiplex PCR; TCRdb stores in-frame clones only, minus some. The top ten hold under 3% of the sample, which has about 390,000 clones, over 75% seen once. Sequencing input: peripheral blood. Receptors were obtained from a woman aged 60-75 years with COVID-19, enrolled during active disease. CDR3s include the opening cysteine and the closing phenylalanine or tryptophan. Fields, in order: J gene, V gene, clone size, D gene, CDR3 DNA, CDR3 protein. The D gene is left open where the match is weak. Clone sizes are given selectively: once, few, many, or a class where the clone is expanded.

J gene: TRBJ2-1
V gene: TRBV7-3
clone size: .
D gene: TRBD1
CDR3 DNA: TGTGCCAGCAGCTTAAGGACAGGGGGCTACAATGAGCAGTTCTTC
CDR3 protein: CASSLRTGGYNEQFF

J gene: TRBJ1-2
V gene: TRBV4-1
clone size: .
D gene: .
CDR3 DNA: TGCGCCAGCAGCCAAGATACATTTAACATCCGTGGCTACACCTTC
CDR3 protein: CASSQDTFNIRGYTF

J gene: TRBJ1-2
V gene: TRBV15
clone size: .
D gene: .
CDR3 DNA: TGTGCCACCAGCCCTACAGGGCTTAACTATGGCTACACCTTC
CDR3 protein: CATSPTGLNYGYTF

J gene: TRBJ1-5
V gene: TRBV6-5
clone size: .
D gene: TRBD1
CDR3 DNA: TGTGCCAGATACACAGGGGCCAGTCATTTT
CDR3 protein: CARYTGASHF

J gene: TRBJ2-7
V gene: TRBV20-1
clone size: once
D gene: TRBD2
CDR3 DNA: TGCAGTGCTAGTGTCGGGGCGGGAGGACTAACCGAGCAGTACTTC
CDR3 protein: CSASVGAGGLTEQYF

J gene: TRBJ1-1
V gene: TRBV6-1
clone size: .
D gene: .
CDR3 DNA: TGTGCCAGCAGTGAAATCGTGGGGAGGAACACTGAAGCTTTCTTT
CDR3 protein: CASSEIVGRNTEAFF

J gene: TRBJ2-3
V gene: TRBV5-1
clone size: .
D gene: TRBD1
CDR3 DNA: TGCGCCAGCACCCTACAGGGGGCGCGTCCTGAAGATACGCAGTATTTT
CDR3 protein: CASTLQGARPEDTQYF

J gene: TRBJ1-3
V gene: TRBV28
clone size: .
D gene: TRBD1
CDR3 DNA: TGTGCCAGCACCCTGACAGGGGACCTCCACTCTGGAAACACCATATATTTT
CDR3 protein: CASTLTGDLHSGNTIYF

J gene: TRBJ1-5
V gene: TRBV7-9
clone size: once
D gene: .
CDR3 DNA: TGTGCCAGCAGCCCTACAGGCTCCAATCAGCCCCAGCATTTT
CDR3 protein: CASSPTGSNQPQHF

J gene: TRBJ2-1
V gene: TRBV4-1
clone size: .
D gene: TRBD2
CDR3 DNA: TGCGCCAGCAGCCAAGATACTAGCGGGGGGGCCGTATACAATGAGCAGTTCTTC
CDR3 protein: CASSQDTSGGAVYNEQFF

J gene: TRBJ2-3
V gene: TRBV6-5
clone size: .
D gene: .
CDR3 DNA: TGTGCCAGCAGTTGGGGCCAGCCTCCAGGGACGCAGTATTTT
CDR3 protein: CASSWGQPPGTQYF

J gene: TRBJ1-5
V gene: TRBV5-1
clone size: .
D gene: TRBD1
CDR3 DNA: TGCGCCAGCAGCTCCGGGACAGGGTCAGATCAGCCCCAGCATTTT
CDR3 protein: CASSSGTGSDQPQHF

J gene: TRBJ1-6
V gene: TRBV29-1
clone size: .
D gene: TRBD1
CDR3 DNA: TGCAGCGTCGAGACAGGGCTCGGGACCCTCCACTTT
CDR3 protein: CSVETGLGTLHF

J gene: TRBJ1-2
V gene: TRBV28
clone size: .
D gene: TRBD1
CDR3 DNA: TGTGCCAGTCACCTAGGGACAGACTATGGCTACACCTTC
CDR3 protein: CASHLGTDYGYTF

J gene: TRBJ1-4
V gene: TRBV15
clone size: .
D gene: .
CDR3 DNA: TGTGCCACCAGCAGAATACCGGGAGGAAAACTGTTTTTT
CDR3 protein: CATSRIPGGKLFF

J gene: TRBJ2-1
V gene: TRBV9
clone size: .
D gene: TRBD2
CDR3 DNA: TGTGCCAGCAGCCCGGGACTAGTAGGGTCCAATGAGCAGTTCTTC
CDR3 protein: CASSPGLVGSNEQFF

J gene: TRBJ1-1
V gene: TRBV11-2
clone size: .
D gene: .
CDR3 DNA: TGTGCCAGCACTCCCTCTGAAGTACGGGCTTTCTTT
CDR3 protein: CASTPSEVRAFF

J gene: TRBJ2-5
V gene: TRBV28
clone size: .
D gene: .
CDR3 DNA: TGTGCCAGCAGTTTGCCGCAGTTACAAGAGACCCAGTACTTC
CDR3 protein: CASSLPQLQETQYF

J gene: TRBJ1-2
V gene: TRBV28
clone size: .
D gene: .
CDR3 DNA: TGTGCCAGCAGCTCCCTCTTTATAGGCTACACCTTC
CDR3 protein: CASSSLFIGYTF

J gene: TRBJ2-7
V gene: TRBV6-5
clone size: .
D gene: .
CDR3 DNA: TGTGCCAGCAGTTTAGGGACTCTTAGATCCTACGAGCAGTACTTC
CDR3 protein: CASSLGTLRSYEQYF

J gene: TRBJ1-5
V gene: TRBV7-4
clone size: .
D gene: TRBD1
CDR3 DNA: TGTGCCAGCAGCTTAGCGCGACAGGGAAGGAGCAATCAGCCCCAGCATTTT
CDR3 protein: CASSLARQGRSNQPQHF

J gene: TRBJ1-1
V gene: TRBV6-6
clone size: .
D gene: .
CDR3 DNA: TGTGCCAGCAGGGACTCTGGTATTGAAGCTTTCTTT
CDR3 protein: CASRDSGIEAFF

J gene: TRBJ1-6
V gene: TRBV6-5
clone size: .
D gene: .
CDR3 DNA: TGTGCCAGCAGGATAGAGAATAATTCACCCCTCCACTTT
CDR3 protein: CASRIENNSPLHF

J gene: TRBJ2-1
V gene: TRBV5-1
clone size: .
D gene: TRBD1
CDR3 DNA: TGCGCCAGCAGCCCTGCCGGGACAGTATACAATGAGCAGTTCTTC
CDR3 protein: CASSPAGTVYNEQFF

J gene: TRBJ1-2
V gene: TRBV5-1
clone size: .
D gene: TRBD1
CDR3 DNA: TGCGCCAGCAGCGGGGGACAGGGGAACTATGGCTACACCTTC
CDR3 protein: CASSGGQGNYGYTF

J gene: TRBJ1-3
V gene: TRBV3-1/TRBV3-2
clone size: few
D gene: .
CDR3 DNA: TGTGCCAGCAGCCTCTCGGCGGGGCCTGGAAACACCATATATTTT
CDR3 protein: CASSLSAGPGNTIYF

J gene: TRBJ2-3
V gene: TRBV6-1
clone size: .
D gene: TRBD2
CDR3 DNA: TGTGCCAGCAGTGAGAGCGGGGGGGGAACAGATACGCAGTATTTT
CDR3 protein: CASSESGGGTDTQYF

J gene: TRBJ1-4
V gene: TRBV5-1
clone size: .
D gene: .
CDR3 DNA: TGCGCCAGCAGCTTGGGTCCAGGGATTAATGAAAAACTGTTTTTT
CDR3 protein: CASSLGPGINEKLFF

J gene: TRBJ2-2
V gene: TRBV2
clone size: .
D gene: TRBD2
CDR3 DNA: TGTGCCAGCAGTGAACTAGGACTAGGAGGCACCGGGGAGCTGTTTTTT
CDR3 protein: CASSELGLGGTGELFF

J gene: TRBJ1-2
V gene: TRBV7-3
clone size: many
D gene: .
CDR3 DNA: TGTGCCAGCAGCTTGCCAAACAGGGCTGGCTACACCTTC
CDR3 protein: CASSLPNRAGYTF

J gene: TRBJ1-1
V gene: TRBV5-4
clone size: .
D gene: .
CDR3 DNA: TGTGCCAGCAGCTTTCCTAGTCAGGGGAACACTGAAGCTTTCTTT
CDR3 protein: CASSFPSQGNTEAFF

J gene: TRBJ2-5
V gene: TRBV5-1
clone size: .
D gene: .
CDR3 DNA: TGCGCCAGCAGCTTGTACCTAGAACAAGAGACCCAGTACTTC
CDR3 protein: CASSLYLEQETQYF

J gene: TRBJ2-7
V gene: TRBV7-9
clone size: .
D gene: TRBD1
CDR3 DNA: TGTGCCAGCAGCTACAGGGGGCGCGGCGAGCAGTACTTC
CDR3 protein: CASSYRGRGEQYF

J gene: TRBJ2-3
V gene: TRBV27
clone size: few
D gene: TRBD2
CDR3 DNA: TGTGCCAGCAGTTTTGGGACTAGACTCACAGATACGCAGTATTTT
CDR3 protein: CASSFGTRLTDTQYF